A single sample is the source of the 20 T cell receptor beta chains below, sequenced in a study of OX40 agonist ivuxolimab in advanced cancers. Sequenced by immunoSEQ multiplex PCR; TCRdb stores in-frame clones only, minus some. Altogether around 72,000 clones are present, roughly nine tenths being singletons, with the ten largest covering 0.94%. The specimen was CD4+ or CD8+ T cells sorted from blood, collected in a trial of the OX40 agonist ivuxolimab. The receptors stem from an adult with an advanced solid tumor such as melanoma, head and neck, liver or kidney cancer.

The chain couples TRBV2 to TRBJ2-5; possibly TRBD2 for D (5 bases). This CDR3 is 14 amino acids long. Trimming left V 1 base short and J 3 bases short, with 9 bases between. CDR1 is SNHLY and CDR2 is FYNNEI in the germline V gene. The CDR3 here is CASSEGTLKETQYF. CDR3 DNA sequence: TGTGCCAGCAGTGAAGGGACTCTTAAAGAGACCCAGTACTTC.

The genes are TRBV5-4 and TRBJ2-3; possibly TRBD2 for D (7 bases). Germline CDR1 and CDR2: SGHNT and YYREEE (reference sequence). This CDR3 is built from 14 residues. The germline V and J ends were trimmed by 9 bases and 2 bases, with 16 bases remaining between them. The CDR3 DNA follows: TGTGCCATCCACGTGGGGGGGCCCACAGATACGCAGTATTTT. This encodes CAIHVGGPTDTQYF.

Comments on this clone: Other DNA sequences from this sample encode an identical CDR3 as well. The J gene is TRBJ1-5, the V gene TRBV19; D unclear. The ends were cut back, 1 base at V and 2 bases at J, with 0 bases in the middle. The V gene's germline CDR1 is LNHDA and CDR2 SQIVND (reference sequence). This CDR3 comprises 12 residues. CDR3: CASSIGNQPQHF. The CDR3 bases are TGTGCCAGTAGTATAGGCAATCAGCCCCAGCATTTT.

The chain has TRBV4-1 and TRBJ2-6, with D maybe TRBD1 (6 bases). The CDR3 is 14 amino acids. The V end lost 9 bases, the J end lost 2 bases, and 11 bases lay between the germline ends. CDR1 and CDR2 from the germline V gene are MGHRA and YSYEKL. The CDR3 sequence is CASNRVAGANVLTF. The CDR3 bases are TGCGCCAGTAACAGGGTGGCTGGGGCCAACGTCCTGACTTTC.

This clone was observed once. The V call is TRBV7-8, the J call TRBJ2-5; the D gene is possibly TRBD2 (6 bases). Trimming shortened V by 1 base and J by 5 bases, and 11 bases separated the two germline ends. The CDR3 totals 14 residues. CDR1 and CDR2 from the germline V gene are SGHVS and FQNEAQ. This chain's CDR3 is CASSLGLGAETQYF. The DNA for the CDR3 is TGTGCCAGCAGCTTAGGACTAGGGGCGGAGACCCAGTACTTC.

This CDR3 is CASKVSSTDTQYF. The CDR3 coding sequence is TGCGCCAGCAAGGTCTCTAGCACAGATACGCAGTATTTT. The chain recombines TRBV10-2 with TRBJ2-3; D remains ambiguous. The CDR3 covers 13 residues. Germline lookup yields CDR1 WSHSY and CDR2 SAAADI. V lost 7 bases and J 0 bases, leaving 8 bases between the germline ends.

The V and J genes are TRBV29-1 and TRBJ2-3, with 12 bases matching TRBD2. Germline assignment: CDR1 SQVTM and CDR2 ANQGSEA. Germline trimming cut 8 bases from V and 10 bases from J; bases unmatched to any gene: 10. This CDR3 has 13 amino acids. The CDR3 DNA reads as TGCAGCTTTGCTAGCGGGGGGGCCGAGGCGCAGTATTTT. Protein product: CSFASGGAEAQYF.

The V gene is TRBV7-9, the J gene TRBJ2-6; 8 bases are shared with TRBD1. Germline lookup yields CDR1 SEHNR and CDR2 FQNEAQ (reference sequence). CDR3 length: 16 amino acids. After removal of 5 bases from V and 2 bases from J, the junction contained 5 bases not matched to a gene. The CDR3 sequence: CASSRGTGTGANVLTF. Here the CDR3 DNA reads TGTGCCAGCAGCCGAGGGACAGGTACTGGGGCCAACGTCCTGACTTTC.

The V and J genes are TRBV15 and TRBJ1-6; 7 nucleotides align to TRBD1. This CDR3 has 16 residues. Germline loops: CDR1 LNHNV, CDR2 YYDKDF (reference sequence). The ends lost 3 bases at V and 10 bases at J; junction bases unmatched: 12. CDR3 coding DNA: TGTGCCACCAGCAGGGACCGAGGACAGGTGTCATCACCCCTCCACTTT. Its protein product is CATSRDRGQVSSPLHF.

The chain couples TRBV9 to TRBJ2-1; D perhaps matches TRBD1 (7 bases). The CDR3 runs 15 residues. Trimming removed 4 bases from V and 4 bases from J, with 15 bases in between. Germline V lookup: CDR1 SGDLS, CDR2 YYNGEE. CDR3: CASSPSTGTYNEQFF. In nucleotides, the CDR3 is TGTGCCAGCAGCCCTTCGACAGGGACTTACAATGAGCAGTTCTTC.

About this clone itself: This same CDR3 is encoded by further DNA sequences in the sample. The chain combines TRBV6-6 with TRBJ1-5; 8 bases line up with TRBD1. The CDR3 extends over 14 amino acids. Germline-derived CDR1 and CDR2 are MNHNY and SVGAGI (reference sequence). Trimming at V came to 7 bases and at J to 2 bases, leaving 4 bases not matched to a gene. CDR3 protein: CASIPTGGNQPQHF. The CDR3, as DNA: TGTGCCAGCATCCCGACAGGGGGCAATCAGCCCCAGCATTTT.

The chain uses TRBV28 and TRBJ1-4, with 7 nucleotides matching TRBD1. The V segment lost 4 bases and the J segment 5 bases; nucleotides outside the gene matches: 7. Germline V gives CDR1 MDHEN, CDR2 SYDVKM. The CDR3 loop spans 15 amino acids. This chain's CDR3 is CASSSPDRVNEKLFF. In DNA, the CDR3 is TGTGCCAGCAGTTCCCCCGACAGGGTAAATGAAAAACTGTTTTTT.

The gene calls are TRBV11-3 and TRBJ2-7; 8 bases are shared with TRBD2. V trimming: 5 bases; J trimming: 6 bases; junction bases outside the gene matches: 6. Germline values: CDR1 SGHNT, CDR2 YENEEA. This CDR3 region has 13 residues. The CDR3 protein is CASSRAGAGEQYF. CDR3 coding DNA: TGTGCCAGCAGCCGAGCGGGAGCTGGCGAGCAGTACTTC.

The CDR3 nucleotides read TGCGCCAGCAGCCCATGGACAGGGGATCAGCCCCAGCATTTT. It codes for CASSPWTGDQPQHF. The chain carries TRBV5-1 and TRBJ1-5, with TRBD1 matching 9 bases. The CDR3 is 14 amino acids. The germline CDR1 and CDR2 sequences are SGHRS and YFSETQ. V gave up 4 bases and J gave up 5 bases; unmatched junction bases: 4.

The rearrangement links TRBV5-1 to TRBJ1-1; the match to TRBD1 covers 9 bases. CDR3 length: 14 residues. J lost 5 bases, V lost 4 bases, and 6 bases had no gene match. Germline CDR1 reads SGHRS; CDR2 reads YFSETQ. CDR3 sequence: CASSTHRGPTEAFF. The CDR3 coding sequence is TGCGCCAGCAGCACCCACAGGGGGCCGACTGAAGCTTTCTTT.

V gene TRBV2 combines with J gene TRBJ2-5; 11 bases match TRBD1. Germline lookup yields CDR1 SNHLY and CDR2 FYNNEI. The CDR3 extends over 16 amino acids. V shed 7 bases and J 1 base; nucleotides not matched to a gene: 8. CDR3 coding DNA: TGTGCCAGCACCGGGACAGGGGGTCATGTCCAAGAGACCCAGTACTTC. This codes for CASTGTGGHVQETQYF. Looking up the rest from reference TRBV2 and TRBJ2-5 gives the full variable domain: EPEVTQTPSHQVTQMGQEVILRCVPISNHLYFYWYRQILGQKVEFLVSFYNNEISEKSEIFDDQFSVERPDGSNFTLKIRSTKLEDSAMYFCASTGTGGHVQETQYFGPGTRLLVL.

The CDR3 nucleotides read TGTGCCAGCAGCTTGTGGGGGACCGCCTCCGGGGAGACCCAGTACTTC. Amino acid sequence: CASSLWGTASGETQYF. The chain uses TRBV7-9 and TRBJ2-5, with D tentatively TRBD1 or TRBD2 (5 bases each). V shed 3 bases and J shed 5 bases, with 19 bases lying between them. The CDR3 is 16 residues long. Germline V lookup: CDR1 SEHNR, CDR2 FQNEAQ (reference sequence).

V and J are TRBV25-1 and TRBJ2-1; 8 positions agree with TRBD2. The ends lost 2 bases at V and 3 bases at J; junction bases unmatched: 3. The length of the CDR3 is 15 residues. The germline V gene encodes CDR1 MGHDK and CDR2 SYGVNS. The CDR3 here is CASSEGLAGYNEQFF. The CDR3 coding sequence is TGTGCCAGCAGTGAAGGGCTAGCGGGCTACAATGAGCAGTTCTTC.

The chain has TRBV6-5 and TRBJ1-2, with 9 bases identical to TRBD1. Germline V gene lookup returns CDR1 MNHEY and CDR2 SVGAGI. CDR3 length equals 13 residues. With V trimmed by 5 bases and J by 8 bases, 6 bases remained unmatched. The CDR3 protein is CASSRGTGRGYTF. The CDR3 DNA sequence: TGTGCCAGCAGTAGAGGGACAGGGCGCGGCTACACCTTC.

The chain couples TRBV6-1 to TRBJ2-7, with no clear D. The CDR3 is 14 amino acids. Germline V gives CDR1 MNHNS, CDR2 SASEGT. V lost 5 bases and J 2 bases, leaving 13 bases between the germline ends. The CDR3 sequence: CASSSELDPYEQYF. The CDR3 nucleotides are TGTGCCAGCAGTTCAGAACTGGACCCCTACGAGCAGTACTTC.